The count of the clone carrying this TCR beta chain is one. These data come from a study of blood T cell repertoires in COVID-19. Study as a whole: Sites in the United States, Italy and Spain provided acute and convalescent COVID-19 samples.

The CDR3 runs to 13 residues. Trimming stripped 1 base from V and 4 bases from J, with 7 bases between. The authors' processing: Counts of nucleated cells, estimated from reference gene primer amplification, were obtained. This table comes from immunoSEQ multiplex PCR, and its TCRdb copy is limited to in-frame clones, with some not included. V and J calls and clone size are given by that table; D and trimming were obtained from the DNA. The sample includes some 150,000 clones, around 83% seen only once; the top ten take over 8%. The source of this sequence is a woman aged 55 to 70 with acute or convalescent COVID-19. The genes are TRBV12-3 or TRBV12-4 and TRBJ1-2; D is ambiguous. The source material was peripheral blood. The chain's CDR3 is CASSLVASYGYTF. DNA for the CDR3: TGTGCCAGCAGTTTAGTGGCATCCTATGGCTACACCTTC.